A selection of T cell receptor beta chains follows, all from one sample in a study of T cell responses to AZD1222 COVID-19 vaccine. Sequenced by immunoSEQ multiplex PCR; TCRdb stores in-frame clones only, minus some. The sample gives approximately 180,000 clones, around nine tenths of which show up once; 25% to 30% is in the top ten. The sequencing used peripheral blood, collected 28 days after the second AZD1222 dose. These TCRs come from an adult who received the AZD1222 COVID-19 vaccine. CDR3s include the opening cysteine and the closing phenylalanine or tryptophan. D genes are given only for firm matches. The listing skips clone size in some rows; elsewhere it reads once, few, many or a size class.

V gene	J gene	CDR3 length	D gene	clone size	CDR3 protein	CDR3 DNA
TRBV7-8	TRBJ1-2	12	NA	NA	CASSRDIYGYTF	TGTGCCAGCAGCCGGGACATCTATGGCTACACCTTC
TRBV7-9	TRBJ2-6	18	TRBD1	NA	CASSLGQGALSGANVLTF	TGTGCCAGCAGCCTCGGACAGGGGGCTCTCTCTGGGGCCAACGTCCTGACTTTC
TRBV28	TRBJ1-1	10	NA	NA	CASRRGVAFF	TGTGCCAGCCGTCGCGGGGTAGCTTTCTTT
TRBV12-5	TRBJ2-5	12	NA	NA	CASGSPFETQYF	TGTGCTAGTGGCTCCCCGTTTGAGACCCAGTACTTC
TRBV7-8	TRBJ1-5	14	NA	NA	CASSLQGTDQPQHF	TGTGCCAGCAGCTTACAGGGTACCGATCAGCCCCAGCATTTT
TRBV6-5	TRBJ1-1	13	NA	NA	CASIPTELTEAFF	TGTGCCAGCATTCCGACTGAGTTGACTGAAGCTTTCTTT
TRBV6-5	TRBJ1-1	10	NA	NA	CASGINEAFF	TGTGCCAGCGGAATAAATGAAGCTTTCTTT
TRBV24-1	TRBJ1-5	12	NA	NA	CATSDPDQPQHF	TGTGCCACCAGTGACCCCGATCAGCCCCAGCATTTT
TRBV5-1	TRBJ2-1	19	TRBD2	NA	CASSQGLAGGPSLLNEQFF	TGCGCCAGCAGCCAAGGACTAGCGGGAGGGCCTTCTCTTTTAAATGAGCAGTTCTTC
TRBV6-2/TRBV6-3	TRBJ2-5	14	NA	NA	CASRYLGGQETQYF	TGTGCCAGCAGGTACCTGGGGGGACAAGAGACCCAGTACTTC
TRBV12-5	TRBJ2-2	15	NA	NA	CASGLSTLNTGELFF	TGTGCTAGTGGTTTGTCGACACTGAACACCGGGGAGCTGTTTTTT
TRBV12-3/TRBV12-4	TRBJ1-5	13	NA	NA	CASSLKANQPQHF	TGTGCCAGCAGTTTAAAGGCCAATCAGCCCCAGCATTTT
TRBV14	TRBJ2-5	13	TRBD2	NA	CASSHLAEETQYF	TGTGCCAGCAGCCATCTAGCGGAAGAGACCCAGTACTTC
TRBV7-9	TRBJ1-3	14	NA	NA	CASSFSSSGNTIYF	TGTGCCAGCAGCTTTAGCAGCTCTGGAAACACCATATATTTT
TRBV7-7	TRBJ2-1	15	NA	NA	CASSPDEWSYNEQFF	TGTGCTAGCAGCCCCGATGAGTGGTCCTACAATGAGCAGTTCTTC
TRBV6-1	TRBJ2-7	16	TRBD2	NA	CASSKAGTSGIYEQYF	TGTGCCAGCAGTAAAGCCGGGACTAGCGGGATTTACGAGCAGTACTTC
TRBV29-1	TRBJ2-6	15	NA	NA	CSCTHGFGGANVLTF	TGCAGCTGCACTCATGGGTTTGGTGGGGCCAACGTCCTGACTTTC
TRBV19	TRBJ1-2	15	NA	NA	CASSIDPLTAYGYTF	TGTGCCAGTAGTATAGACCCCTTGACGGCCTATGGCTACACCTTC
TRBV15	TRBJ2-7	17	NA	once	CATSRDLGTGTSYEQYF	TGTGCCACCAGCAGAGATCTAGGCACAGGGACCTCCTACGAGCAGTACTTC
TRBV19	TRBJ2-3	16	TRBD2	NA	CASRTGLAEATDTQYF	TGTGCCAGTAGGACGGGACTAGCGGAAGCCACAGATACGCAGTATTTT
TRBV6-5	TRBJ1-6	16	TRBD1	NA	CASSSTGQGFDSPLHF	TGTGCCAGCAGTTCGACCGGACAGGGATTCGATTCACCCCTCCACTTT
TRBV24-1	TRBJ1-5	16	TRBD1	NA	CATSEAGQTSNQPQHF	TGTGCCACCAGTGAGGCGGGACAGACTAGCAATCAGCCCCAGCATTTT
TRBV7-9	TRBJ1-5	16	NA	NA	CASSLITGLGNQPQHF	TGTGCCAGCAGCTTAATTACAGGGCTGGGCAATCAGCCCCAGCATTTT
TRBV5-1	TRBJ2-7	12	TRBD2	few	CASSRDYHEQYF	TGCGCCAGCAGCAGGGACTACCACGAGCAGTACTTC
TRBV15	TRBJ2-7	15	NA	once	CATSPPRPSTGEQYF	TGTGCCACCAGCCCCCCCAGGCCCTCGACGGGAGAGCAGTACTTC
TRBV24-1	TRBJ1-5	14	TRBD1	NA	CATSGWDRGTPQHF	TGTGCCACCAGTGGCTGGGACAGGGGGACGCCCCAGCATTTT
TRBV5-1	TRBJ2-7	14	NA	NA	CASTHRLDSYEQYF	TGCGCCAGCACACATCGACTAGACTCCTACGAGCAGTACTTC